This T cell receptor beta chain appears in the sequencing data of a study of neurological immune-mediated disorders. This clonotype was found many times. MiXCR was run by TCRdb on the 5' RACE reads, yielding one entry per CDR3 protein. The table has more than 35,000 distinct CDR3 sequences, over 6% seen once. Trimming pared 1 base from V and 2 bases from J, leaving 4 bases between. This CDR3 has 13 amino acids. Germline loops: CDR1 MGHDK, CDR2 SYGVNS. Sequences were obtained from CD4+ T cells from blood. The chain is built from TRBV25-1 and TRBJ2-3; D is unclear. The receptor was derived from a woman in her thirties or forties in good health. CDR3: CASSEFATDTQYF. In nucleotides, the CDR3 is TGTGCCAGCAGTGAATTCGCCACAGATACGCAGTATTTT.